This T cell receptor (beta chain) was recorded in a study of blood T cell repertoires in COVID-19. Study context: From the United States, Italy and Spain came samples of acute and convalescent COVID-19. Sources were T cells, B-cell-depleted T cells, or PBMCs; the material itself was cDNA or gDNA.

V dropped 2 bases and J dropped 2; count of bases not matched to a gene: 6. The CDR3 spans 16 residues. Per the germline V gene, CDR1 is SGHTS and CDR2 is YDEGEE. Per the study methods: By means of reference gene primer amplification, nucleated cell counts were estimated. Using immunoSEQ multiplex PCR, the repertoire was profiled, and TCRdb retains in-frame clones only, with some absent. The D gene and trimming were derived from the DNA, and the V and J assignments and clone size from that table. The sample yields over 120,000 clones, 80% seen once. The sequence was obtained from a man aged 70 or older who had recovered from COVID-19. The specimen sequenced was peripheral blood. The chain recombines TRBV5-8 with TRBJ2-1, with 8 nucleotides matching TRBD1. The CDR3 nucleotides are TGTGCCAGCAGCTTTGACAGGGGTTCCACCTACAATGAGCAGTTCTTC. Protein: CASSFDRGSTYNEQFF. Together with reference TRBV5-8 and TRBJ2-1, the CDR3 gives the full variable domain: EAGVTQSPTHLIKTRGQQATLRCSPISGHTSVYWYQQALGLGLQFLLWYDEGEERNRGNFPPRFSGRQFPNYSSELNVNALELEDSALYLCASSFDRGSTYNEQFFGPGTRLTVL.